The clone carrying this T cell receptor (beta chain) has a handful of counts. Synthesis of TCR beta cDNA was carried out from 500 ng total RNA with a constant-region primer. Three nested multiplex PCR rounds, a slightly modified ARM-PCR, produced the libraries for TCR beta. With TRBV1-TRBV30 forward primers and a C-beta reverse primer, the first two PCR rounds were run for 10 to 11 cycles each. MiXCR, run by TCRdb on the multiplex PCR reads, gives a single entry per CDR3 protein. Of more than 150,000 distinct CDR3 sequences listed, about 60% are singletons. Both blood RNA, taken from unsorted whole blood, and germline DNA were extracted. The sample belongs to a study of tumor-infiltrating lymphocytes in primary liver carcinoma. With 0 bases clipped from V and 2 bases from J, the junction kept 7 bases outside the gene matches. The CDR3 consists of 16 residues. In germline, CDR1 is SGHKS, CDR2 YYEKEE (reference sequence).

This TCR came from a man aged 35 to 55 with primary liver carcinoma and hepatitis B virus infection. Sequencing was performed on peripheral blood. The J gene is TRBJ1-2, the V gene TRBV5-5, with 7 bases fitting TRBD1. In DNA, the CDR3 is TGTGCCAGCAGCTTGGGCCCGGACAGGAAAAACTATGGCTACACCTTC. This gives the protein CASSLGPDRKNYGYTF. Filled out from reference TRBV5-5 and TRBJ1-2, the complete variable domain reads DAGVTQSPTHLIKTRGQQVTLRCSPISGHKSVSWYQQVLGQGPQFIFQYYEKEERGRGNFPDRFSARQFPNYSSELNVNALLLGDSALYLCASSLGPDRKNYGYTFGSGTRLTVV.